This T cell receptor beta chain stems from a study of OX40 agonist ivuxolimab in advanced cancers. The wider study: Patients took ivuxolimab, an agonistic anti-OX40 (CD134) antibody. Findings and limits, study-wide: The specificity for antigen of the expanded peripheral T cells was not determined. CD4+ and CD8+ blood T cells expanded clonally by week 6 at 0.1 to 3.0 mg/kg. Expanded clones tended on average to be more numerous among CD8+ T cells than CD4+.

Regarding this clone: Antigen: not known.

Profiled with immunoSEQ multiplex PCR; TCRdb holds only in-frame clones, not every one. The sample lists about 36,000 clones, 80% to 85% occurring once. Germline-derived CDR1 and CDR2 are SGDLS and YYNGEE. There are 13 residues in the CDR3. V dropped 0 bases and J dropped 0 bases, with 3 bases sitting between them. This TCR was sampled from an adult with an advanced solid tumor such as melanoma, head and neck, liver or kidney cancer. This sample comprised CD4+ or CD8+ T cells sorted from blood, obtained in a trial of the OX40 agonist ivuxolimab. The gene calls are TRBV9 and TRBJ1-2, with D uncertain. CDR3 nucleotides: TGTGCCAGCAGCGTAGATCCTAACTATGGCTACACCTTC. Residues: CASSVDPNYGYTF.